The clone carrying this T cell receptor (beta chain) was seen a handful of times. The target antigen is unknown. The ends lost 4 bases at V and 6 bases at J; junction bases unmatched: 15. This CDR3 is 18 amino acids long. Germline CDR1 is SGHNT and CDR2 is YYREEE (reference sequence). This record comes from a study of cytomegalovirus exposure and HLA in healthy donors. Study-wide results and caveats: Sequencing had likely introduced a cluster of highly shared sequence variants as an artifact. Confirmation was obtained in vitro that a few CMV-associated chains are specific for CMV antigens. One variant, a missense change in DCLRE1C, was linked in a later analysis to TCR beta V- and J-gene trimming. Rarity characterized most TCR sequences, yet some public TCRs appeared in many donors.

The PCR used 60 Vbeta and 13 Jbeta primers. Only in-frame clones appear in the TCRdb table, and some are missing; sequencing was by immunoSEQ multiplex PCR. This sample has about 97,000 clones, with more than 70% found just once. This TCR was recovered from a male donor in good health and CMV-seropositive. Material: PBMCs. The V and J genes are TRBV5-4 and TRBJ2-1; TRBD2 matches 11 bases. The CDR3, as DNA: TGTGCCAGCAGCCCCGGGACTAGCGGAACCCTGCGGATCAATGAGCAGTTCTTC. It yields the protein CASSPGTSGTLRINEQFF.